The rows below give T cell receptor beta chains drawn from one sample of a study of blood T cell repertoires in COVID-19. The method was immunoSEQ multiplex PCR; TCRdb's version includes in-frame clones alone and lacks a portion of them. This sample has more than 110,000 clones, with 60% to 80% found just once. Sequenced material: peripheral blood. The receptor source for this set is a woman between 45 and 60 years old with active or convalescent COVID-19. The CDR3 runs from the conserved cysteine through the conserved F or W. A D gene is named only where the DNA matches it firmly. The size of a clone is reported for some rows only, either as once, few or many, or as a class for expanded clones.

d_gene: TRBD1
abundance: .
v_gene: TRBV5-1
j_gene: TRBJ2-2
CDR3aa: CASSPGDRVNAGELFF
CDR3nt: TGCGCCAGCAGCCCGGGGGACAGGGTGAACGCCGGGGAGCTGTTTTTT

d_gene: TRBD1
abundance: .
v_gene: TRBV19
j_gene: TRBJ2-5
CDR3aa: CACMDRGGQETQYF
CDR3nt: TGTGCCTGCATGGACAGGGGGGGCCAAGAGACCCAGTACTTC

d_gene: TRBD1
abundance: .
v_gene: TRBV3-1/TRBV3-2
j_gene: TRBJ2-1
CDR3aa: CASSLTDREGMSSYNEQFF
CDR3nt: TGTGCCAGCAGCCTTACGGACAGGGAAGGGATGAGCTCCTACAATGAGCAGTTCTTC

d_gene: TRBD1
abundance: .
v_gene: TRBV7-2
j_gene: TRBJ2-3
CDR3aa: CASRNQGALGTDTQYF
CDR3nt: TGTGCCAGCAGGAACCAGGGGGCTTTGGGGACAGATACGCAGTATTTT

d_gene: TRBD2
abundance: .
v_gene: TRBV3-1/TRBV3-2
j_gene: TRBJ2-1
CDR3aa: CASSQGLAVHNEQFF
CDR3nt: TGTGCCAGCAGCCAAGGACTAGCGGTCCACAATGAGCAGTTCTTC

d_gene: .
abundance: .
v_gene: TRBV10-3
j_gene: TRBJ2-7
CDR3aa: CAISEQGTNYEQYF
CDR3nt: TGTGCCATCAGTGAGCAGGGGACAAACTACGAGCAGTACTTC

d_gene: TRBD2
abundance: .
v_gene: TRBV4-2
j_gene: TRBJ2-2
CDR3aa: CASSQAPGLAGERTSGELFF
CDR3nt: TGTGCCAGCAGCCAGGCACCGGGACTAGCGGGAGAGAGGACCTCCGGGGAGCTGTTTTTT

d_gene: TRBD2
abundance: .
v_gene: TRBV18
j_gene: TRBJ2-5
CDR3aa: CASSRTSGSETQYF
CDR3nt: TGTGCCAGCTCGCGGACTAGCGGGAGCGAGACCCAGTACTTC

d_gene: TRBD1
abundance: .
v_gene: TRBV6-1
j_gene: TRBJ1-5
CDR3aa: CASSEWTGGQPQHF
CDR3nt: TGTGCCAGCAGTGAATGGACAGGGGGTCAGCCCCAGCATTTT

d_gene: .
abundance: .
v_gene: TRBV6-1
j_gene: TRBJ1-2
CDR3aa: CASSEATVRPNYGYTF
CDR3nt: TGTGCCAGCAGTGAAGCGACAGTTCGCCCTAACTATGGCTACACCTTC

d_gene: .
abundance: .
v_gene: TRBV5-1
j_gene: TRBJ2-5
CDR3aa: CASGPIPDREETQYF
CDR3nt: TGCGCCAGCGGCCCTATACCAGACAGAGAAGAGACCCAGTACTTC

d_gene: TRBD1
abundance: .
v_gene: TRBV7-2
j_gene: TRBJ2-7
CDR3aa: CASSLGTGGTYEQYF
CDR3nt: TGTGCCAGCAGCCTCGGGACAGGGGGAACCTACGAGCAGTACTTC

d_gene: .
abundance: .
v_gene: TRBV6-6
j_gene: TRBJ1-2
CDR3aa: CASSPRSANYGYTF
CDR3nt: TGTGCCAGCAGTCCCCGAAGCGCGAACTATGGCTACACCTTC

d_gene: TRBD1
abundance: .
v_gene: TRBV2
j_gene: TRBJ1-6
CDR3aa: CASSPPGQGGSPLHF
CDR3nt: TGTGCCAGCAGTCCACCGGGACAGGGCGGATCACCCCTCCACTTT

d_gene: .
abundance: .
v_gene: TRBV7-2
j_gene: TRBJ2-3
CDR3aa: CASSTGPDTDTQYF
CDR3nt: TGTGCCAGCAGTACTGGGCCTGACACAGATACGCAGTATTTT

d_gene: .
abundance: .
v_gene: TRBV2
j_gene: TRBJ2-6
CDR3aa: CASRETSSGANVLTF
CDR3nt: TGTGCCAGCAGGGAGACTAGCTCTGGGGCCAACGTCCTGACTTTC

d_gene: .
abundance: once
v_gene: TRBV6-5
j_gene: TRBJ1-2
CDR3aa: CASSYSASGGYGYTF
CDR3nt: TGTGCCAGCAGTTACTCCGCGTCCGGTGGCTATGGCTACACCTTC

d_gene: .
abundance: few
v_gene: TRBV20-1
j_gene: TRBJ1-1
CDR3aa: CSASIFGVGRAFF
CDR3nt: TGCAGTGCTAGTATCTTTGGGGTTGGGAGAGCTTTCTTT

d_gene: .
abundance: .
v_gene: TRBV10-3
j_gene: TRBJ1-3
CDR3aa: CAIKAAGMGNTIYF
CDR3nt: TGTGCGATCAAGGCGGCAGGGATGGGAAACACCATATATTTT

d_gene: TRBD1
abundance: .
v_gene: TRBV2
j_gene: TRBJ2-2
CDR3aa: CASSPGQGNTGELFF
CDR3nt: TGTGCCAGCAGTCCGGGACAGGGGAACACCGGGGAGCTGTTTTTT

d_gene: .
abundance: .
v_gene: TRBV6-5
j_gene: TRBJ1-4
CDR3aa: CASSYSSPVGEKLFF
CDR3nt: TGTGCCAGCAGTTACTCGTCACCTGTGGGCGAAAAACTGTTTTTT

d_gene: .
abundance: .
v_gene: TRBV28
j_gene: TRBJ2-7
CDR3aa: CASSSSPGVEQYF
CDR3nt: TGTGCCAGCAGTTCCTCCCCCGGGGTCGAGCAGTACTTC